One sample yielded the 21 T cell receptor beta chains listed below, sequenced in a study of shared clonotypes between healthy human individuals. Repertoires were generated with immunoSEQ multiplex PCR, while TCRdb's copy carries only in-frame clones and drops some. The table records around 620,000 clones, 85% to 95% of them present only once. Naive CD8 cells comprised CD45RO-negative, CCR7-positively selected cells, excluding terminally differentiated effector memory CD45RA+ cells. Sequencing was done on a sample of naive CD8+ T cells sorted from blood. The receptor source for this set is a woman aged 25-40 years in good health.

The genes are TRBV2 and TRBJ1-1, with TRBD1 identical over 7 bases. This CDR3 contains 14 residues. V lost 6 bases, J lost 2 bases, and 6 bases stayed unmatched. Germline assignment: CDR1 SNHLY and CDR2 FYNNEI. CDR3 nucleotide sequence: TGTGCCAGCAGCGAGGGACAGTATAACACTGAAGCTTTCTTT. Its protein is CASSEGQYNTEAFF.

This clone was detected once. V gene TRBV27 combines with J gene TRBJ1-1; 10 nucleotides match TRBD1. The V gene's germline CDR1 is MNHEY and CDR2 SMNVEV (reference sequence). This CDR3 comprises 16 residues. The V gene end was trimmed by 5 bases and the J gene end by 0 bases; junction bases not matched to a gene: 6. CDR3 DNA sequence: TGTGCCAGCAGTCCCCCGGGACAGGGGTTGAACACTGAAGCTTTCTTT. This codes for CASSPPGQGLNTEAFF.

This clone was counted a single time. The genes are TRBV10-2 and TRBJ2-1, with 10 bases that match TRBD2. The V gene end was trimmed by 7 bases and the J gene end by 2 bases; junction bases not matched to a gene: 2. The CDR3 loop spans 14 amino acids. CDR1 is WSHSY, CDR2 SAAADI, per germline. CDR3 residues: CASTTSGTYNEQFF. The CDR3 DNA follows: TGCGCCAGCACCACTAGCGGGACCTACAATGAGCAGTTCTTC.

A single count supports this clone. This sample also contains other DNA sequences that code for the same CDR3. V is TRBV19 and J is TRBJ2-7; TRBD2 matches at 10 bases. V lost 2 bases to trimming and J lost 3 bases; unmatched junction nucleotides: 4. CDR1 is LNHDA, CDR2 SQIVND, per germline (reference sequence). The CDR3 contains 15 residues. The CDR3 coding sequence is TGTGCCAGTAGTATAAGAACTAGCGGGAACTACGAGCAGTACTTC. The encoded protein is CASSIRTSGNYEQYF.

The chain carries TRBV27 and TRBJ1-5; possibly TRBD1 for D (5 bases). Germline lookup yields CDR1 MNHEY and CDR2 SMNVEV (reference sequence). V lost 0 bases, J lost 15 bases, and 15 bases lay in between. There are 13 residues in the CDR3. The CDR3 bases are TGTGCCAGCAGTTTATCGATCTGGGGCGACAGGCATTTT. Its translation: CASSLSIWGDRHF.

In regard to this clone: One junction end does not reproduce the germline sequence, and a read error may be involved. The rearrangement uses TRBV27 and TRBJ2-7; D possibly corresponds to TRBD1 (5 bases). Germline assignment: CDR1 MNHEY and CDR2 SMNVEV (reference sequence). The CDR3 contains 12 residues. CDR3 region: CASGFQGYEQYF. The CDR3 DNA is TGTGCCAGCGGTTTCCAGGGCTACGAGCAGTACTTC.

The chain couples TRBV27 to TRBJ2-5; the D is unclear. Trimming shortened V by 8 bases and J by 7 bases, and 20 bases separated the two germline ends. CDR1 MNHEY and CDR2 SMNVEV come from the germline V gene (reference sequence). The CDR3 is 14 amino acids. Written as DNA, the CDR3 is TGTGCCAGCTCCGACATAGGATCTTGGGCGACCCAGTACTTC. Encoded protein: CASSDIGSWATQYF.

The genes are TRBV19 and TRBJ2-1; 11 bases match TRBD2. CDR1 and CDR2 (germline): LNHDA, SQIVND (reference sequence). Trimming cost V 3 bases and J 3 bases; bases outside gene matches: 1. CDR3 size: 15 residues. As DNA, the CDR3 is TGTGCCAGTAGTATGGGACTAGCGGACTACAATGAGCAGTTCTTC. Amino acids: CASSMGLADYNEQFF. Full variable domain (missing parts from reference TRBV19 and TRBJ2-1): DGGITQSPKYLFRKEGQNVTLSCEQNLNHDAMYWYRQDPGQGLRLIYYSQIVNDFQKGDIAEGYSVSREKKESFPLTVTSAQKNPTAFYLCASSMGLADYNEQFFGPGTRLTVL.

The chain combines TRBV27 with TRBJ2-5; D gene unclear. The DNA end is a closer match to TRBJ2-7, so the J assignment may be wrong. Germline V lookup: CDR1 MNHEY, CDR2 SMNVEV (reference sequence). The CDR3 spans 13 residues. The CDR3, as DNA: TGTGCCAGCGCGGCGGAGTACCCCTACGAGCAGTACTTC. Protein sequence: CASAAEYPYEQYF.

V and J are TRBV7-9 and TRBJ2-7; 10 bases agree with TRBD1. The CDR3 has 18 residues. With 5 bases clipped from V and 3 bases from J, the junction kept 16 bases outside the gene matches. CDR1 is SEHNR and CDR2 is FQNEAQ in the germline V gene (reference sequence). In DNA form, the CDR3 reads TGTGCCAGCAGCCCCCCCCCAATAGACAGGGGGCGCGGCTACGAGCAGTACTTC. Protein sequence: CASSPPPIDRGRGYEQYF.

The chain joins TRBV6-5 to TRBJ2-7, with no clear D. CDR1 is MNHEY, CDR2 SVGAGI, per germline. CDR3 size: 13 residues. Trimming left V 5 bases short and J 5 bases short, with 13 bases between. The CDR3 region is CASSERVYDEQYF. CDR3 nucleotides: TGTGCCAGCAGTGAAAGGGTTTACGACGAGCAGTACTTC.

The rearrangement links TRBV11-2 to TRBJ2-2; 9 bases are a match to TRBD1. Germline CDR1 is SGHAT and CDR2 is FQNNGV. With V trimmed by 2 bases and J by 5 bases, 9 bases remained unmatched. The CDR3 loop spans 17 amino acids. The CDR3 DNA is TGTGCCAGCAGCTTACTAGGGCCCGGGACAGGGACCGGGGAGCTGTTTTTT. Amino acids: CASSLLGPGTGTGELFF.

This sequence joins TRBV7-9 and TRBJ1-1; TRBD1 agrees at 7 bases. V shed 5 bases, J shed 4 bases, and the junction held 1 base outside the gene matches. The CDR3 runs 12 residues. CDR1 is SEHNR and CDR2 is FQNEAQ in the germline V gene (reference sequence). CDR3 sequence: CASSRQGTEAFF. The CDR3 DNA reads as TGTGCCAGCAGCCGACAGGGCACTGAAGCTTTCTTT.

J is TRBJ2-7 and V is TRBV6-6, with D possibly being TRBD2 (7 bases). V shed 7 bases and J shed 3 bases, with 22 bases lying between them. The length of the CDR3 is 16 residues. Germline V lookup: CDR1 MNHNY, CDR2 SVGAGI (reference sequence). CDR3 loop: CASISRPGGAFYEQYF. The CDR3, as DNA: TGTGCCAGCATATCCCGCCCGGGGGGCGCCTTCTACGAGCAGTACTTC.

This rearrangement joins TRBV9 to TRBJ2-3, with D unresolved. Germline V lookup: CDR1 SGDLS, CDR2 YYNGEE. Deletions cut 0 bases from V and 6 bases from J, with 14 bases between. CDR3 length equals 15 residues. In DNA form, the CDR3 reads TGTGCCAGCAGCGTAGGGACCATAAGTGGGGATACGCAGTATTTT. Its protein product is CASSVGTISGDTQYF.

The V gene is TRBV5-6, the J gene TRBJ2-7; no definite D call. The V end was cut by 0 bases, the J end by 5 bases, with 6 bases between. Germline CDR1 and CDR2: SGHDT and YYEEEE. The CDR3 sequence is 12 residues long. This chain's CDR3 is CASSLGPHEQYF. CDR3 nucleotides: TGTGCCAGCAGCTTGGGACCCCACGAGCAGTACTTC. Variable domain in full (rest from reference TRBV5-6 and TRBJ2-7): DAGVTQSPTHLIKTRGQQVTLRCSPKSGHDTVSWYQQALGQGPQFIFQYYEEEERQRGNFPDRFSGHQFPNYSSELNVNALLLGDSALYLCASSLGPHEQYFGPGTRLTVT.

The chain couples TRBV6-1 to TRBJ1-1; D not certain. The ends were cut back, 7 bases at V and 3 bases at J, with 9 bases in the middle. The CDR3 runs to 12 residues. Germline lookup yields CDR1 MNHNS and CDR2 SASEGT. The CDR3 here is CASIRRHTEAFF. DNA for the CDR3: TGTGCCAGCATCCGAAGGCACACTGAAGCTTTCTTT.

This rearrangement joins TRBV6-5 to TRBJ2-1; 7 nucleotides line up with TRBD2. J lost 9 bases, V lost 5 bases, and 13 bases had no gene match. From germline, CDR1 is MNHEY and CDR2 SVGAGI. This CDR3 is 15 amino acids long. Here the CDR3 DNA reads TGTGCCAGCAGTACTTACGCGGGAGAGGGCAGTGAGCAGTTCTTC. It is translated as CASSTYAGEGSEQFF.

The J gene is TRBJ2-2, the V gene TRBV10-1; tentative D call: TRBD1 (5 bases). From germline, CDR1 is WNHNN and CDR2 SYGVQD (reference sequence). The CDR3 extends over 16 amino acids. Trimming took off 5 bases at V and 4 bases at J, with 17 bases between the two ends. The CDR3 here is CASSQTEARGTGELFF. In nucleotides, the CDR3 is TGCGCCAGCAGTCAGACAGAGGCCCGCGGCACCGGGGAGCTGTTTTTT.

This chain uses TRBV7-9 with TRBJ2-1; D is possibly TRBD2 (6 bases). Germline loops: CDR1 SEHNR, CDR2 FQNEAQ (reference sequence). Trimming took off 1 base at V and 0 bases at J, with 13 bases between the two ends. CDR3 size: 17 residues. The DNA for the CDR3 is TGTGCCAGCAGCTTAGGTATTGCGGGACGCTCCTACAATGAGCAGTTCTTC. It yields the protein CASSLGIAGRSYNEQFF.

The V call is TRBV5-1, the J call TRBJ2-2; 9 bases agree with TRBD2. With V trimmed by 4 bases and J by 5 bases, 12 bases remained unmatched. Germline V gene lookup returns CDR1 SGHRS and CDR2 YFSETQ. The CDR3 is made up of 17 amino acids. The CDR3 coding sequence is TGCGCCAGCAGCCGAGGGCGGGAGGGCCCTCGAACCGGGGAGCTGTTTTTT. Its protein is CASSRGREGPRTGELFF.